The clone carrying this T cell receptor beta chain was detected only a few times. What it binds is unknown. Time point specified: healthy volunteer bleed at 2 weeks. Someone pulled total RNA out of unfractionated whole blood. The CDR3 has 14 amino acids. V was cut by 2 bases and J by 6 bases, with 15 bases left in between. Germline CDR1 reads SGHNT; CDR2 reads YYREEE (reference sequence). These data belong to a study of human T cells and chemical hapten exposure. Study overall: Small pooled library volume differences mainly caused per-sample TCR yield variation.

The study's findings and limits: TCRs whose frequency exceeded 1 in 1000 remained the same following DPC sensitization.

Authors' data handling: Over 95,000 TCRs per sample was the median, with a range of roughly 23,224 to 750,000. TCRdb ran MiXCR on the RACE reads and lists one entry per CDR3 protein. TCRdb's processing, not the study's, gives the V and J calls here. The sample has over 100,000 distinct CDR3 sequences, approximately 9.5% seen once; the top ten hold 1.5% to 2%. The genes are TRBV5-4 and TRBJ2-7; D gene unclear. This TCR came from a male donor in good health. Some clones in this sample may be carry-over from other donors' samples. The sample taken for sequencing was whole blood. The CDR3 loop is CASSFLGRLSEQYF. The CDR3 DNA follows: TGTGCCAGCAGCTTTCTCGGCCGGCTGAGCGAGCAGTACTTC.